The 32 T cell receptor beta chains in this list originate from one sample, sequenced in a study of T cell clonality in common variable immunodeficiency. Data came from immunoSEQ multiplex PCR; TCRdb stores just in-frame clones and leaves some out. In total the sample includes 50,000 to 70,000 clones, none of them seen once. Sequenced material: peripheral blood mononuclear cells. The receptors originated from a person aged 18 to 75 in good health.

This clone showed up many times. With the read ending 3 residues before the CDR3 end, the germline J gene is used to fill in that end. The rearrangement links TRBV30 to TRBJ2-3, with TRBD2 identical over 7 bases. Trimming took 4 bases from V and 1 from J; bases not matched to a gene: 14. CDR3 length equals 17 residues. The germline gives CDR1 GTSNPN, CDR2 SVGIG (reference sequence). The covered CDR3 bases are TGTGCCTGGACTCCAGCGGGATACCCACGGGGCACAGATACG. This sequence encodes CAWTPAGYPRGTDT. The complete CDR3 sequence is CAWTPAGYPRGTDTQYF. The whole variable domain, remainder taken from reference TRBV30 and TRBJ2-3, is SQTIHQWPATLVQPVGSPLSLECTVEGTSNPNLYWYRQAAGRGLQLLFYSVGIGQISSEVPQNLSASRPQDRQFILSSKKLLLSDSGFYLCAWTPAGYPRGTDTQYFGPGTRLTVL.

This clone was seen ten or more times. The read ends 3 residues early relative to the CDR3; the germline J gene fills the gap. V usage is TRBV2 and J usage is TRBJ1-5; the D gene is possibly TRBD1 (5 bases). The CDR3 spans 14 residues. Germline V gives CDR1 SNHLY, CDR2 FYNNEI. Trimming took 8 bases from V and 4 from J, leaving 15 bases between them. The DNA read from the CDR3 is TGTGCCAGCGGGGCCGCTTCGGTGAATCAGCCC. As protein: CASGAASVNQP. The CDR3 in full is CASGAASVNQPQHF.

Concerning this clone: The read halts 3 residues ahead of the CDR3 end, with the missing end drawn from the germline J gene. This chain uses TRBV30 with TRBJ1-2, with TRBD1 as a possible D gene (6 bases). CDR1 GTSNPN and CDR2 SVGIG come from the germline V gene (reference sequence). This CDR3 has 11 residues. This chain's CDR3 is CAWRQGYDYTF. The covered CDR3 bases are TGTGCCTGGAGACAGGGTTACGAC.

This clone has ten or more counts. The read is 3 residues too short to cover the CDR3 end, so that end is filled in from the germline J gene. J is TRBJ1-4 and V is TRBV20-1, with D maybe TRBD1 (6 bases). Germline lookup yields CDR1 DFQATT and CDR2 SNEGSKA (reference sequence). The CDR3 consists of 12 residues. The CDR3 bases that were read are TGCAGTGCGCTGAGGGGGGGATCACCA. Its protein is CSALRGGSP. The full CDR3 sequence reads CSALRGGSPLFF.

The sample holds many counts of this clone. The sequence runs out 3 residues before the end of the CDR3; the remainder is reconstructed from the germline J gene. The chain is built from TRBV12-3 or TRBV12-4 and TRBJ2-5, with TRBD1 identical over 8 bases. Germline trimming cut 6 bases from V and 7 bases from J; bases unmatched to any gene: 13. This CDR3 comprises 15 residues. CDR3 bases read: TGTGCCAGCAGCATAGGGACAGGCCCCCTCGGGACC. This codes for CASSIGTGPLGT. The full CDR3 reads CASSIGTGPLGTQYF.

This clone was recorded at least ten times. The CDR3 end lies 3 residues beyond the end of the read and is filled in from the germline J gene. This rearrangement joins TRBV7-9 to TRBJ1-4; no reliable D call. There are 15 residues in the CDR3. In germline, CDR1 is SEHNR, CDR2 FQNEAQ (reference sequence). The ends were cut back, 3 bases at V and 7 bases at J, with 15 bases in the middle. The sequenced CDR3 bases are TGTGCCAGCAGCTTCGCAGGCTCCGAGGGTGAAAAA. Encoded protein: CASSFAGSEGEK. The CDR3 in its entirety is CASSFAGSEGEKLFF.

This clone was seen repeatedly, ten times or more. The observed sequence ends 3 residues before the CDR3 terminus, with the missing tail filled in from the germline J gene. The chain links TRBV7-2 to TRBJ1-5; D is unresolved. The CDR3 has 15 amino acids. Germline V gene lookup returns CDR1 SGHTA and CDR2 FQGNSA. Between the trimmed V and J ends, which lost 3 bases and 7 bases, there was a span of 16 bases. The CDR3: CASSLDSGSEQPQHF. The CDR3 DNA, read in part, is TGTGCCAGCAGCTTGGACTCGGGATCTGAGCAGCCC.

This clone showed up many times. Sequencing ends 3 residues short of the CDR3 end; the germline J gene provides the rest. This rearrangement joins TRBV5-6 to TRBJ2-3; maybe TRBD1 (6 bases). Trimming shortened V by 2 bases and J by 1 base, and 11 bases separated the two germline ends. The CDR3 totals 15 residues. Germline V gives CDR1 SGHDT, CDR2 YYEEEE. Here the CDR3 reads CASSFYGGRTDTQYF. The part of the CDR3 DNA that was read is TGTGCCAGCAGCTTTTATGGGGGCCGCACAGATACG.

Many counts were recorded for this clone. The CDR3 goes on 3 residues after the read ends, and that part is filled in from the germline J gene. This chain connects TRBV7-2 to TRBJ2-4, with TRBD1 as a possible D gene (5 bases). The CDR3 sequence is 14 residues long. From germline, CDR1 is SGHTA and CDR2 FQGNSA. V lost 3 bases to trimming and J lost 3 bases, with 9 bases between them. The CDR3 DNA, read in part, is TGTGCCAGCAGCTTCGAGACAGTCAAAAACATT. It codes for CASSFETVKNI. The complete CDR3 reads CASSFETVKNIQYF.

In its sample, this clone was seen many times. Read coverage stops 3 residues before the CDR3 terminus; the germline J gene supplies the remainder. The chain is built from TRBV5-6 and TRBJ2-3; no definite D call. The CDR3 contains 13 residues. Trimming removed 3 bases at V and 2 bases at J, with 7 bases between. Germline CDR1 SGHDT, CDR2 YYEEEE. The CDR3 sequence: CASSSSLTDTQYF. The DNA read from the CDR3 is TGTGCCAGCAGCTCGTCCCTCACAGATACG.

Ten or more counts support this clone. Sequencing ends 3 residues short of the CDR3 end; the germline J gene provides the rest. The chain carries TRBV20-1 and TRBJ2-7; 12 positions match TRBD2. The CDR3 sequence is 14 residues long. J lost 3 bases, V lost 5 bases, and 5 bases had no gene match. Looked up from germline, CDR1 is DFQATT and CDR2 is SNEGSKA (reference sequence). Here the CDR3 reads CSALLTSGSYEQYF. The CDR3 DNA, read in part, is TGCAGTGCTCTCCTGACTAGCGGGAGCTACGAG.

This clone came up many times. Coverage ceases 3 residues before the CDR3 finishes, and the germline J gene fills in the end. This chain connects TRBV5-1 to TRBJ1-6, with D tentatively TRBD1 (6 bases). CDR1 SGHRS and CDR2 YFSETQ come from the germline V gene. V lost 2 bases, J lost 7 bases, and 7 bases lay in between. There are 13 residues in the CDR3. This chain's CDR3 is CASSLGQNSPLHF. The CDR3 bases that were read are TGCGCCAGCAGCTTAGGACAGAATTCACCC.

Concerning this clone: The read ends 3 residues early relative to the CDR3; the germline J gene fills the gap. The chain couples TRBV5-1 to TRBJ1-2; a weak D match, TRBD1 (6 bases). In germline, CDR1 is SGHRS, CDR2 YFSETQ. This CDR3 spans 14 amino acids. Partial CDR3 DNA: TGCGCCAGCAGCTTGGACGGGACACACTACGAC. It translates to CASSLDGTHYD. The full CDR3 protein is CASSLDGTHYDYTF.

This clone was counted at least ten times. The read terminates 3 residues before the CDR3 end, so the remaining end is supplied by the germline J gene. This chain uses TRBV18 with TRBJ2-7, with D possibly matching TRBD1 (5 bases). V was trimmed by 1 base and J by 4 bases, leaving 8 bases between them. Germline loops: CDR1 KGHSH, CDR2 LQKENI. The CDR3 spans 13 residues. The DNA read from the CDR3 is TGTGCCAGCTCACCACAGGGGCAGTACGAG. It is translated as CASSPQGQYE. In full, the CDR3 is CASSPQGQYEQYF. Supplemented by reference TRBV18 and TRBJ2-7, the full variable domain reads NAGVMQNPRHLVRRRGQEARLRCSPMKGHSHVYWYRQLPEEGLKFMVYLQKENIIDESGMPKERFSAEFPKEGPSILRIQQVVRGDSAAYFCASSPQGQYEQYFGPGTRLTVT.

Of note for this clone: Read coverage stops 3 residues before the CDR3 terminus; the germline J gene supplies the remainder. The rearrangement links TRBV30 to TRBJ1-2; possibly TRBD1 for D (5 bases). This CDR3 has 12 residues. In germline, CDR1 is GTSNPN, CDR2 SVGIG (reference sequence). CDR3 loop: CAGTSGSYDYTF. The sequenced part of the CDR3 DNA is TGTGCCGGGACTAGCGGGAGTTACGAC.

There are many counts of this clone. The read ends 3 residues shy of where the CDR3 ends; the end is completed using the germline J gene. The chain has TRBV7-2 and TRBJ2-5; possibly TRBD2 for D (5 bases). The ends were cut back, 6 bases at V and 4 bases at J, with 12 bases in the middle. CDR1 and CDR2 from the germline V gene are SGHTA and FQGNSA. The CDR3 loop spans 13 amino acids. The CDR3 loop reads CASRDLNGETQYF. The sequenced part of the CDR3 DNA is TGTGCCAGCAGGGACTTGAATGGAGAGACC. Full variable domain (missing parts from reference TRBV7-2 and TRBJ2-5): GAGVSQSPSNKVTEKGKDVELRCDPISGHTALYWYRQSLGQGLEFLIYFQGNSAPDKSGLPSDRFSAERTGGSVSTLTIQRTQQEDSAVYLCASRDLNGETQYFGPGTRLLVL.

This clone was counted at least ten times. The CDR3 loop is CASSLNSQETQYF. The part of the CDR3 DNA that was read is TGTGCCAGCAGCTTAAACAGCCAAGAGACC. The rearrangement uses TRBV11-2 and TRBJ2-5; no clear D. The read ends 3 residues before the CDR3 terminus; that terminus is restored from the germline J gene. This CDR3 is built from 13 residues. Per germline, CDR1 SGHAT and CDR2 FQNNGV. Trimming shortened V by 2 bases and J by 1 base, and 5 bases separated the two germline ends.

This clone was counted at least ten times. The CDR3 end lies 3 residues beyond the end of the read and is filled in from the germline J gene. V and J are TRBV4-1 and TRBJ2-3, with 11 nucleotides matching TRBD2. The CDR3 totals 18 residues. The germline V gene encodes CDR1 MGHRA and CDR2 YSYEKL. The junction had 10 bases not matched to a gene; V was cut back by 1 base and J by 4 bases. This chain's CDR3 is CASSQGIRLAGSSDTQYF. The sequenced part of the CDR3 DNA is TGCGCCAGCAGCCAAGGCATAAGACTAGCGGGGAGCTCAGATACG.

The sample holds many counts of this clone. The missing CDR3 end, 3 residues past where the read stops, is filled in from the germline J gene. The chain recombines TRBV2 with TRBJ1-5; D unresolved. This CDR3 is 14 amino acids long. Trimming left V 3 bases short and J 0 bases short, with 6 bases between. Germline lookup yields CDR1 SNHLY and CDR2 FYNNEI. CDR3 bases read: TGTGCCAGCAGTGACAGAAATAGCAATCAGCCC. Its protein product is CASSDRNSNQP. The whole CDR3 sequence reads CASSDRNSNQPQHF.

This clone was seen only a few times. The read gets to within 3 residues of the CDR3 end, and the germline J gene fills in the rest. The chain uses TRBV19 and TRBJ1-2, with a tentative D call TRBD1 (5 bases). CDR3 length: 16 amino acids. Looked up from germline, CDR1 is LNHDA and CDR2 is SQIVND (reference sequence). CDR3 DNA, as far as it was read: TGTGCCAGTAGTAGCCTAGCGGGGGGAGGGTACAATGAC. Translated, it gives CASSSLAGGGYND. The complete CDR3 protein is CASSSLAGGGYNDYTF.

This clone was counted ten times or more. From the germline J gene comes the end of the CDR3, since the read stops 3 residues before it. V usage is TRBV19 and J usage is TRBJ1-5; TRBD1 is a possible D gene (6 bases). This CDR3 contains 16 residues. V gave up 3 bases and J gave up 7 bases, with 19 bases separating them. Germline assignment: CDR1 LNHDA and CDR2 SQIVND (reference sequence). The CDR3 sequence is CASSIGGIPQGQPQHF. The part of the CDR3 DNA that was read is TGTGCCAGTAGTATCGGAGGGATTCCCCAGGGGCAGCCC.

This clone was counted ten times or more. The CDR3 extends 3 residues past the end of the read, so its final part is completed from the germline J gene. The gene calls are TRBV28 and TRBJ1-3; TRBD1 matches at 7 bases. Germline trimming cut 6 bases from V and 3 bases from J; bases unmatched to any gene: 8. The CDR3 spans 15 residues. The germline gives CDR1 MDHEN, CDR2 SYDVKM. Here the CDR3 reads CASSRGDWLGNTIYF. The sequenced CDR3 bases are TGTGCCAGCAGCAGGGGGGACTGGCTTGGAAACACC.

This clone was seen at least ten times. The read finishes 3 residues shy of the CDR3 end, and the germline J gene is used to complete it. The V and J genes are TRBV11-2 and TRBJ2-7, with TRBD1 matching over 9 bases. The CDR3 consists of 14 residues. The V gene end was trimmed by 6 bases and the J gene end by 4 bases; junction bases not matched to a gene: 7. Looked up from germline, CDR1 is SGHAT and CDR2 is FQNNGV. The CDR3 reads CASSDRGFFYEQYF. The sequenced CDR3 bases are TGTGCCAGCAGTGACAGGGGGTTTTTTTACGAG.

This clone has ten or more counts. The sequence runs out 3 residues before the end of the CDR3; the remainder is reconstructed from the germline J gene. V and J are TRBV7-2 and TRBJ1-4; TRBD1 is a possible D gene (5 bases). This CDR3 has 14 amino acids. V lost 1 base, J lost 6 bases, and 9 bases lay in between. Germline CDR1 SGHTA, CDR2 FQGNSA. The CDR3 loop reads CASSLEQADEKLFF. Incomplete CDR3 DNA: TGTGCCAGCAGCTTAGAACAGGCTGATGAAAAA.

Ten or more counts support this clone. Read data end 3 residues before the CDR3 end; the end is taken from the germline J gene. This rearrangement joins TRBV5-6 to TRBJ1-2, with D perhaps TRBD1 (5 bases). The germline gives CDR1 SGHDT, CDR2 YYEEEE. The length of the CDR3 is 13 residues. The sequenced CDR3 bases are TGTGCCAGCAGCCGAGGGGAAACGGGCGGC. Translation: CASSRGETGG. The CDR3 in full is CASSRGETGGYTF.

This clone was recorded at least ten times. Read data end 3 residues before the CDR3 end; the end is taken from the germline J gene. The chain uses TRBV11-3 and TRBJ2-7; TRBD1 agrees at 11 bases. J lost 6 bases, V lost 4 bases, and 8 bases had no gene match. Germline values: CDR1 SGHNT, CDR2 YENEEA. The CDR3 spans 15 residues. The chain's CDR3 is CASSSAGTGGSEQYF. The DNA read from the CDR3 is TGTGCCAGCAGCTCGGCCGGGACAGGGGGAAGCGAG.

This clone was counted many times. The read falls 3 residues short of the CDR3 end, and the missing part is taken from the germline J gene. The rearrangement links TRBV10-3 to TRBJ1-5; possibly TRBD1 for D (6 bases). The V end lost 0 bases, the J end lost 5 bases, and 11 bases lay between the germline ends. The CDR3 sequence is 15 residues long. Per germline, CDR1 ENHRY and CDR2 SYGVKD. The DNA read from the CDR3 is TGTGCCATCAGTGAGTCGGTTGGGGGCGATCAGCCC. This sequence encodes CAISESVGGDQP. In full, the CDR3 reads CAISESVGGDQPQHF.

This clone was recorded many times. Sequencing ends 3 residues short of the CDR3 end; the germline J gene provides the rest. This chain joins TRBV20-1 and TRBJ2-4; the match to TRBD2 covers 9 bases. Per germline, CDR1 DFQATT and CDR2 SNEGSKA (reference sequence). The V gene end was trimmed by 3 bases and the J gene end by 8 bases; junction bases not matched to a gene: 11. The CDR3 length is 15 residues. CDR3 region: CSASRGLAELDIQYF. CDR3 DNA (partial): TGCAGTGCTAGTCGGGGACTAGCTGAGCTTGACATT.

The sample holds many counts of this clone. Read coverage stops 3 residues before the CDR3 terminus; the germline J gene supplies the remainder. V gene TRBV5-1 combines with J gene TRBJ2-5; TRBD2 might be the D (6 bases). Germline V lookup: CDR1 SGHRS, CDR2 YFSETQ. Trimming shortened V by 3 bases and J by 5 bases, and 11 bases separated the two germline ends. The CDR3 runs 13 residues. The CDR3 loop is CASSYLRGETQYF. The CDR3 DNA, read in part, is TGCGCCAGCAGCTATCTTCGGGGGGAGACC.

This clone was seen ten or more times. The read gets to within 3 residues of the CDR3 end, and the germline J gene fills in the rest. V is TRBV20-1 and J is TRBJ2-1; D call uncertain. The CDR3 totals 12 residues. Germline-derived CDR1 and CDR2 are DFQATT and SNEGSKA (reference sequence). V was clipped by 6 bases and J by 0 bases, with 6 bases between them. Here the CDR3 reads CSAHFSYNEQFF. CDR3 DNA, as far as it was read: TGCAGTGCGCACTTCTCCTACAATGAG.

This clone occurred a few times. The read terminates 3 residues ahead of where the CDR3 ends, so the germline J gene completes it. This sequence joins TRBV7-9 and TRBJ1-2; the D gene is possibly TRBD1 (5 bases). Germline V gives CDR1 SEHNR, CDR2 FQNEAQ (reference sequence). CDR3 length: 15 amino acids. CDR3 bases read: TGTGCCAGCAGCTTACTGGGGTCTCAGGACAATGAC. This translates into CASSLLGSQDND. The whole CDR3 protein is CASSLLGSQDNDYTF.

This clone was found many times. Germline and junction disagree at one end, which may indicate a read error. With the read ending 3 residues before the CDR3 end, the germline J gene is used to fill in that end. This chain links TRBV7-9 with TRBJ1-4; 8 bases align to TRBD1. The CDR3 runs 15 residues. Per the germline V gene, CDR1 is SEHNR and CDR2 is FQNEAQ (reference sequence). This CDR3 reads CASSVARGLGEKLFF. The CDR3 bases that were read are TGTGCCAGCAGCGTAGCCAGGGGGCTTGGGGAAAAA.